A single sample is the source of the 15 T cell receptor beta chains below, sequenced in a study of T cell responses to AZD1222 COVID-19 vaccine. Profiled with immunoSEQ multiplex PCR; TCRdb holds only in-frame clones, not every one. The data show 150,000 or so clones, about 91% seen once. The starting material was peripheral blood, obtained on day 0 of AZD1222 vaccination. These receptors originate from an adult in good health.

V gene TRBV18 combines with J gene TRBJ1-2; D unclear. Germline loops: CDR1 KGHSH, CDR2 LQKENI. Trimming stripped 3 bases from V and 6 bases from J, with 20 bases between. The CDR3 length is 16 residues. This CDR3 reads CASSPGGIQSEDGYTF. CDR3 nucleotides: TGTGCCAGCTCACCCGGTGGGATTCAGTCGGAAGATGGCTACACCTTC.

The CDR3 DNA reads as TGTGCCAGCAGCGGACAGGGCAAGTCTGGAAACACCATATATTTT. Protein: CASSGQGKSGNTIYF. The chain carries TRBV6-5 and TRBJ1-3; TRBD1 aligns across 8 bases. V lost 6 bases, J lost 1 base, and 5 bases stayed unmatched. The CDR3 has 15 residues. Germline-derived CDR1 and CDR2 are MNHEY and SVGAGI.

The chain employs TRBV28 and TRBJ1-1; D is undetermined. The CDR3 totals 15 residues. The V and J ends lost 5 bases and 5 bases respectively, with 18 bases between them. CDR1 MDHEN and CDR2 SYDVKM come from the germline V gene. The CDR3 DNA is TGTGCCAGCAGTGCGCAGATCCTTTCCCGAACTGAAGCTTTCTTT. Amino acids: CASSAQILSRTEAFF.

V is TRBV6-5 and J is TRBJ2-1; 7 bases fit TRBD1. The V gene end was trimmed by 7 bases and the J gene end by 3 bases; junction bases not matched to a gene: 6. CDR3 length: 14 amino acids. The germline V gene has CDR1 MNHEY and CDR2 SVGAGI. CDR3 loop: CASKMAGGYNEQFF. CDR3 bases: TGTGCCAGCAAGATGGCAGGGGGCTACAATGAGCAGTTCTTC.

The chain recombines TRBV7-8 with TRBJ2-7; D uncertain. Germline CDR1 is SGHVS and CDR2 is FQNEAQ. This CDR3 spans 13 amino acids. V was clipped by 3 bases and J by 5 bases, with 11 bases between them. The CDR3, as DNA: TGTGCCAGCAGCTTTTTGGGGTCCCACGAGCAGTACTTC. Protein product: CASSFLGSHEQYF. Full variable domain (outside the CDR3, taken from reference TRBV7-8 and TRBJ2-7): GAGVSQSPRYKVAKRGQDVALRCDPISGHVSLFWYQQALGQGPEFLTYFQNEAQLDKSGLPSDRFFAERPEGSVSTLKIQRTQQEDSAVYLCASSFLGSHEQYFGPGTRLTVT.

The chain couples TRBV18 to TRBJ1-2; 7 nucleotides line up with TRBD1. The CDR3 covers 14 residues. The germline V gene has CDR1 KGHSH and CDR2 LQKENI. V dropped 6 bases and J dropped 0; count of bases not matched to a gene: 4. The CDR3 DNA reads TGTGCCAGCTCCCGGGACAGTACTAACTATGGCTACACCTTC. Protein product: CASSRDSTNYGYTF.

V gene TRBV6-5 combines with J gene TRBJ1-5, with unresolved D. V was pared by 6 bases and J by 0 bases, with 6 bases between. CDR1 is MNHEY and CDR2 is SVGAGI in the germline V gene. CDR3 length: 13 residues. The CDR3 coding sequence is TGTGCCAGCAGGCGGGGTAGCAATCAGCCCCAGCATTTT. It is translated as CASRRGSNQPQHF.

The CDR3 DNA is TGTGCCAGCAGCACCGCCGGGACAGGGGGCTTTCTTGGAAACACCATATATTTT. Its translation is CASSTAGTGGFLGNTIYF. The chain carries TRBV7-9 and TRBJ1-3; 12 bases line up with TRBD1. Germline V lookup: CDR1 SEHNR, CDR2 FQNEAQ (reference sequence). This CDR3 region has 18 residues. V shed 5 bases, J shed 3 bases, and the junction held 11 bases outside the gene matches.

V is TRBV10-3 and J is TRBJ2-3; TRBD1 aligns across 10 bases. Trimming cost V 10 bases and J 6 bases; bases outside gene matches: 10. There are 14 residues in the CDR3. Per the germline V gene, CDR1 is ENHRY and CDR2 is SYGVKD. The CDR3 sequence is CATGPGQGYDTQYF. The CDR3 DNA reads as TGTGCCACCGGACCGGGACAGGGGTACGATACGCAGTATTTT.

This clone was observed a single time. V gene TRBV6-2 or TRBV6-3 combines with J gene TRBJ1-5; tentative D call: TRBD1 (6 bases). From germline, CDR1 is MNHEY and CDR2 SVGEGT. Trimming shortened V by 5 bases and J by 6 bases, and 14 bases separated the two germline ends. There are 14 residues in the CDR3. CDR3 nucleotide sequence: TGTGCCAGCAGTCCGGGGGGGGGCCCTCAGCCCCAGCATTTT. This sequence encodes CASSPGGGPQPQHF.

The chain's CDR3 is CASSHERTGFRGYTF. The CDR3 DNA sequence: TGTGCCAGCAGCCACGAGAGAACAGGGTTTCGGGGCTACACCTTC. The rearrangement links TRBV11-3 to TRBJ1-2, with D possibly being TRBD1 (6 bases). CDR1 is SGHNT and CDR2 is YENEEA in the germline V gene. This CDR3 is 15 amino acids long. The V end lost 5 bases, the J end lost 8 bases, and 21 bases lay between the germline ends. The full variable domain, rest sourced from reference TRBV11-3 and TRBJ1-2, is EAGVVQSPRYKIIEKKQPVAFWCNPISGHNTLYWYLQNLGQGPELLIRYENEEAVDDSQLPKDRFSAERLKGVDSTLKIQPAELGDSAVYLCASSHERTGFRGYTFGSGTRLTVV.

The V call is TRBV5-4, the J call TRBJ1-2; D remains unclear. The V and J ends lost 0 bases and 8 bases respectively, with 8 bases between them. The germline CDR1 and CDR2 sequences are SGHNT and YYREEE (reference sequence). The CDR3 length is 12 residues. The CDR3 spells CASSLGVEGYTF. The CDR3 DNA is TGTGCCAGCAGCTTGGGGGTCGAAGGCTACACCTTC.

This rearrangement joins TRBV9 to TRBJ1-2; 7 bases fit TRBD1. The germline CDR1 and CDR2 sequences are SGDLS and YYNGEE. This CDR3 is built from 15 residues. After removal of 3 bases from V and 8 bases from J, the junction contained 13 bases not matched to a gene. This CDR3 is CASSADSDRMYGYTF. Written as DNA, the CDR3 is TGTGCCAGCAGCGCCGACTCGGACAGGATGTACGGCTACACCTTC.

The chain joins TRBV9 to TRBJ2-3, with D possibly matching TRBD2 (6 bases). The V end was cut by 0 bases, the J end by 0 bases, with 8 bases between. This CDR3 has 15 amino acids. Germline CDR1 SGDLS, CDR2 YYNGEE. CDR3 loop: CASSVAEGSTDTQYF. The CDR3 nucleotides read TGTGCCAGCAGCGTAGCGGAGGGGAGCACAGATACGCAGTATTTT.

This clone was observed a few times. This chain uses TRBV6-4 with TRBJ2-1, with 9 bases identical to TRBD1. The CDR3 consists of 16 residues. V trimming: 4 bases; J trimming: 6 bases; junction bases outside the gene matches: 10. Germline CDR1 MRHNA, CDR2 SNTAGT. CDR3 in amino acids: CASSVYPGQGINEQFF. CDR3 DNA sequence: TGTGCCAGCAGTGTTTATCCGGGACAGGGAATCAATGAGCAGTTCTTC.